These T cell receptor beta chains were read from a single sample in a study of blood T cell repertoires in COVID-19. Here immunoSEQ multiplex PCR was the method, and the copy in TCRdb shows in-frame clones only, minus some. Altogether roughly 110,000 clones are present, approximately 89% being singletons, with the ten largest covering around 6.5%. Sequenced input: peripheral blood. These receptors were collected from a man aged 45-60 years with active or convalescent COVID-19. Each CDR3 is given with its conserved first and last residue. A D gene is named only where the DNA matches it firmly. Where a row states a size, it is once, few, many or the class of an expanded clone; other rows omit it.

CDR3nt: TGTGCCAGCAGGCCGGGGGGGGGTCCCTACAATGAGCAGTTCTTC
CDR3aa: CASRPGGGPYNEQFF
v_gene: TRBV27
j_gene: TRBJ2-1
d_gene: TRBD2
abundance: once

CDR3nt: TGCGCCAGCAGCCCTGGTGTAGGGGGTCAGCCCCAGCATTTT
CDR3aa: CASSPGVGGQPQHF
v_gene: TRBV5-1
j_gene: TRBJ1-5
d_gene: NA
abundance: once

CDR3nt: TGTGCCAGCAGTAACAGGGATACCGGCTATGGCTACACCTTC
CDR3aa: CASSNRDTGYGYTF
v_gene: TRBV7-8
j_gene: TRBJ1-2
d_gene: NA
abundance: NA

CDR3nt: TGCGCCAGCAGCCAAGATTTAGGGGCTGAAAAACTGTTTTTT
CDR3aa: CASSQDLGAEKLFF
v_gene: TRBV4-1
j_gene: TRBJ1-4
d_gene: NA
abundance: once

CDR3nt: TGTGCCAGCAGTGAAAGACAGCAGTCCTATGGCTACACCTTC
CDR3aa: CASSERQQSYGYTF
v_gene: TRBV2
j_gene: TRBJ1-2
d_gene: NA
abundance: NA

CDR3nt: TGCGCCAGCAGCTTGTTAGCCTCTAGCACAGATACGCAGTATTTT
CDR3aa: CASSLLASSTDTQYF
v_gene: TRBV5-1
j_gene: TRBJ2-3
d_gene: NA
abundance: NA

CDR3nt: TGTGCCAGCCGGCCCCGGGGCAGGGGGGACGAGCAGTACTTC
CDR3aa: CASRPRGRGDEQYF
v_gene: TRBV27
j_gene: TRBJ2-7
d_gene: NA
abundance: NA

CDR3nt: TGTGCCAGCAGTTCACAGGGGGCGTGGGGACGCCAGGACACTGAAGCTTTCTTT
CDR3aa: CASSSQGAWGRQDTEAFF
v_gene: TRBV28
j_gene: TRBJ1-1
d_gene: TRBD1
abundance: few

CDR3nt: TGTGCCAGCAGTACTACAGGGGGCCAGGACAATGAGCAGTTCTTC
CDR3aa: CASSTTGGQDNEQFF
v_gene: TRBV6-5
j_gene: TRBJ2-1
d_gene: TRBD1
abundance: NA

CDR3nt: TGCAGTGCTAGTATTAGTGTTGGCAGGGGGCATACTGAAGCTTTCTTT
CDR3aa: CSASISVGRGHTEAFF
v_gene: TRBV20-1
j_gene: TRBJ1-1
d_gene: TRBD1
abundance: NA

CDR3nt: TGTGCCATCAGTGAGTCAGGACAGGGGACCGAGCAGTACTTC
CDR3aa: CAISESGQGTEQYF
v_gene: TRBV10-3
j_gene: TRBJ2-7
d_gene: TRBD1
abundance: NA

CDR3nt: TGCGCCAGCAGCCGTTTGAGTAACGCTAACTATGGCTACACCTTC
CDR3aa: CASSRLSNANYGYTF
v_gene: TRBV5-1
j_gene: TRBJ1-2
d_gene: NA
abundance: NA

CDR3nt: TGTGCCAGCAGTTTTACAGGGGTGAACTCTGGGGCCAACGTCCTGACTTTC
CDR3aa: CASSFTGVNSGANVLTF
v_gene: TRBV27
j_gene: TRBJ2-6
d_gene: TRBD1
abundance: NA

CDR3nt: TGTGCCAGCAGCCTAAATAGCGGGTTAGAGACCCAGTACTTC
CDR3aa: CASSLNSGLETQYF
v_gene: TRBV28
j_gene: TRBJ2-5
d_gene: TRBD2
abundance: NA

CDR3nt: TGTGCCAGCAATAGAAACACCATATATTTT
CDR3aa: CASNRNTIYF
v_gene: TRBV21-1
j_gene: TRBJ1-3
d_gene: NA
abundance: once

CDR3nt: TGTGCCAGCAGCCAAGACAGTCTCCAGATGAACACTGAAGCTTTCTTT
CDR3aa: CASSQDSLQMNTEAFF
v_gene: TRBV14
j_gene: TRBJ1-1
d_gene: NA
abundance: NA

CDR3nt: TGTGCCAGCAGTTACGGGGGCCTAGCCAAAAACATTCAGTACTTC
CDR3aa: CASSYGGLAKNIQYF
v_gene: TRBV6-5
j_gene: TRBJ2-4
d_gene: NA
abundance: NA

CDR3nt: TGTGCCAGCAGCCAAGTCCCGGACAGGATATTCTACACCTTC
CDR3aa: CASSQVPDRIFYTF
v_gene: TRBV4-2
j_gene: TRBJ1-2
d_gene: TRBD1
abundance: NA

CDR3nt: TGTGCCAGCAGTTTAGGACAGTACAATGAGCAGTTCTTC
CDR3aa: CASSLGQYNEQFF
v_gene: TRBV27
j_gene: TRBJ2-1
d_gene: NA
abundance: NA

CDR3nt: TGTGCCAGCAGCTTATTCCGAGCGGGAGGCGATGAGCAGTTCTTC
CDR3aa: CASSLFRAGGDEQFF
v_gene: TRBV7-2
j_gene: TRBJ2-1
d_gene: TRBD2
abundance: NA

CDR3nt: TGTGCCAGCAGCTTGACTCATTTCGATTCACCCCTCCACTTT
CDR3aa: CASSLTHFDSPLHF
v_gene: TRBV5-4
j_gene: TRBJ1-6
d_gene: NA
abundance: NA

CDR3nt: TGTGCCAGCAGCTCCCGGACAGGTCGTGGCTACACCTTC
CDR3aa: CASSSRTGRGYTF
v_gene: TRBV28
j_gene: TRBJ1-2
d_gene: TRBD1
abundance: NA

CDR3nt: TGCGCCAGCAGTGAGTCAAGTTCGGGGTACACTGAAGCTTTCTTT
CDR3aa: CASSESSSGYTEAFF
v_gene: TRBV10-2
j_gene: TRBJ1-1
d_gene: NA
abundance: NA

CDR3nt: TGCAGCCCTAATCAGGGGGGTGGCTACACCTTC
CDR3aa: CSPNQGGGYTF
v_gene: TRBV29-1
j_gene: TRBJ1-2
d_gene: TRBD1
abundance: once

CDR3nt: TGTGCCAGCAGCGCCCCGGGGAACACTGAAGCTTTCTTT
CDR3aa: CASSAPGNTEAFF
v_gene: TRBV28
j_gene: TRBJ1-1
d_gene: NA
abundance: NA

CDR3nt: TGTGCCAGCAGCTCCTATAGCGGGAGCTTATCCGGTGAGCAGTTCTTC
CDR3aa: CASSSYSGSLSGEQFF
v_gene: TRBV11-3
j_gene: TRBJ2-1
d_gene: TRBD2
abundance: NA

CDR3nt: TGTGCCAGCAGCCGAGGACAGGGGTTATCGAACACTGAAGCTTTCTTT
CDR3aa: CASSRGQGLSNTEAFF
v_gene: TRBV7-6
j_gene: TRBJ1-1
d_gene: TRBD1
abundance: NA

CDR3nt: TGTGCCAGTAGTATCAGTGCCAATCAGCCCCAGCATTTT
CDR3aa: CASSISANQPQHF
v_gene: TRBV19
j_gene: TRBJ1-5
d_gene: NA
abundance: NA

CDR3nt: TGTGCCAGCAGTTTATCGGAGGGGTGGTTAGAGACCCAGTACTTC
CDR3aa: CASSLSEGWLETQYF
v_gene: TRBV28
j_gene: TRBJ2-5
d_gene: NA
abundance: NA

CDR3nt: TGCAGTACAACGTCGGGGGAGCAGTACTTC
CDR3aa: CSTTSGEQYF
v_gene: TRBV20-1
j_gene: TRBJ2-7
d_gene: NA
abundance: NA

CDR3nt: TGTGCCAGCAGCCAAGGACAGGCCCGTGGCTACACCTTC
CDR3aa: CASSQGQARGYTF
v_gene: TRBV7-9
j_gene: TRBJ1-2
d_gene: TRBD1
abundance: NA

CDR3nt: TGCGCCAGCAGCCAACAAATAGCGGGGGCGGCGTCTTTCACCGGGGAGCTGTTTTTT
CDR3aa: CASSQQIAGAASFTGELFF
v_gene: TRBV4-3
j_gene: TRBJ2-2
d_gene: TRBD2
abundance: NA

CDR3nt: TGTGCCTGGAGTGAAGCTAGCCCCGTGGGCATTCAGTACTTC
CDR3aa: CAWSEASPVGIQYF
v_gene: TRBV30
j_gene: TRBJ2-4
d_gene: NA
abundance: NA

CDR3nt: TGTGCCAGCAGCCCCGCCGCAGCGGACACCGGGGAGCTGTTTTTT
CDR3aa: CASSPAAADTGELFF
v_gene: TRBV9
j_gene: TRBJ2-2
d_gene: NA
abundance: many

CDR3nt: TGTGCCAGTAGCGGACAGGTTTCGATTCGCGAGCAGTACTTC
CDR3aa: CASSGQVSIREQYF
v_gene: TRBV19
j_gene: TRBJ2-7
d_gene: TRBD1
abundance: NA

CDR3nt: TGTGCCAGCAGTGACCTAGCGGGAGTACCCAATGAGCAGTTCTTC
CDR3aa: CASSDLAGVPNEQFF
v_gene: TRBV6-1
j_gene: TRBJ2-1
d_gene: TRBD2
abundance: NA

CDR3nt: TGCGCCAGCAGCCGCCAAACTAGCGGGAGTTCCTACGAGCAGTACTTC
CDR3aa: CASSRQTSGSSYEQYF
v_gene: TRBV4-1
j_gene: TRBJ2-7
d_gene: TRBD2
abundance: NA

CDR3nt: TGCGCCAGCAGCTTGGACCAGGGGGTGGGCACCGGGGAGCTGTTTTTT
CDR3aa: CASSLDQGVGTGELFF
v_gene: TRBV5-1
j_gene: TRBJ2-2
d_gene: TRBD1
abundance: NA

CDR3nt: TGCGCCAGCTTTCCCCCGCGAACGGGTTATGGCTACACCTTC
CDR3aa: CASFPPRTGYGYTF
v_gene: TRBV10-1
j_gene: TRBJ1-2
d_gene: NA
abundance: NA

CDR3nt: TGCGCCAGCAGGCCGGGACTAAACTTTTACGAGCAGTACTTC
CDR3aa: CASRPGLNFYEQYF
v_gene: TRBV4-3
j_gene: TRBJ2-7
d_gene: TRBD2
abundance: NA

CDR3nt: TGTGCCAGCAGCCCTTGGGGAGGGGCCCCCACTAATTCACCCCTCCACTTT
CDR3aa: CASSPWGGAPTNSPLHF
v_gene: TRBV5-6
j_gene: TRBJ1-6
d_gene: NA
abundance: NA

CDR3nt: TGTGCCAGTAGCAGTGACTCGTCCTACAATGAGCAGTTCTTC
CDR3aa: CASSSDSSYNEQFF
v_gene: TRBV19
j_gene: TRBJ2-1
d_gene: NA
abundance: NA

CDR3nt: TGTGCCAGTACCCCGGGGGGAGCGGGACAGGGATGGACCGGGGAGCTGTTTTTT
CDR3aa: CASTPGGAGQGWTGELFF
v_gene: TRBV19
j_gene: TRBJ2-2
d_gene: TRBD1
abundance: NA

CDR3nt: TGCGCCAGCAGCTTACAGGGGGAGAACACCGGGGAGCTGTTTTTT
CDR3aa: CASSLQGENTGELFF
v_gene: TRBV5-1
j_gene: TRBJ2-2
d_gene: TRBD1
abundance: NA

CDR3nt: TGTGCCAGCAGTGAAGCGGGCAGCTCTGGAAACACCATATATTTT
CDR3aa: CASSEAGSSGNTIYF
v_gene: TRBV6-1
j_gene: TRBJ1-3
d_gene: NA
abundance: NA

CDR3nt: TGTGCCAGCAGCCCAACAAGGGGGGAGCAGTTCTTC
CDR3aa: CASSPTRGEQFF
v_gene: TRBV7-8
j_gene: TRBJ2-1
d_gene: NA
abundance: NA